The rows below give T cell receptor beta chains drawn from one sample of a study of T cell responses to AZD1222 COVID-19 vaccine. This table comes from immunoSEQ multiplex PCR, and its TCRdb copy is limited to in-frame clones, with some not included. The table has approximately 70,000 clones, 82% seen once. Sequenced material: peripheral blood, taken on day 0 of AZD1222 vaccination. The receptors come from an adult in good health. Both conserved end residues are part of each CDR3. Each record gives: V gene, clone size, D gene, J gene, CDR3 protein, CDR3 DNA. The D gene is left open where the match is weak. Clone size, where shown, is once, few, many, or a class for clones that have expanded.

TRBV5-5,few,TRBD1,TRBJ2-3,CASSWTGGADTQYF,TGTGCCAGCAGCTGGACAGGGGGCGCAGATACGCAGTATTTT
TRBV19,-,TRBD1,TRBJ1-4,CASSGHDRGDEKLFF,TGTGCCAGTAGTGGCCATGACAGGGGTGATGAAAAACTGTTTTTT
TRBV19,-,TRBD1,TRBJ2-2,CASIGQGITGELFF,TGTGCCAGTATTGGACAGGGGATCACCGGGGAGCTGTTTTTT
TRBV11-3,-,TRBD2,TRBJ2-1,CASSLGGGNEQFF,TGTGCCAGCAGCTTAGGGGGGGGAAATGAGCAGTTCTTC
TRBV7-8,-,-,TRBJ1-1,CASSLVEVTALNTEAFF,TGTGCCAGCAGCTTAGTTGAGGTCACAGCCTTGAACACTGAAGCTTTCTTT
TRBV29-1,-,-,TRBJ2-3,CSVESSSDTQYF,TGCAGCGTTGAATCTTCATCCGATACGCAGTATTTT
TRBV6-5,-,-,TRBJ2-3,CASRPGRITDTQYF,TGTGCCAGCAGGCCGGGACGGATCACAGATACGCAGTATTTT
TRBV4-1,-,TRBD1,TRBJ1-6,CASSQPSEEGAHSPLHF,TGCGCCAGCAGCCAACCTTCGGAGGAGGGGGCTCATTCACCCCTCCACTTT
TRBV5-6,-,TRBD1,TRBJ1-2,CASSSGTGGGNYGYTF,TGTGCCAGCAGCTCTGGGACAGGGGGCGGAAACTATGGCTACACCTTC
TRBV9,many,-,TRBJ2-7,CASSGTGNIYEQYF,TGTGCCAGCAGCGGGACGGGGAATATCTACGAGCAGTACTTC
TRBV6-6,-,-,TRBJ2-2,CASTPLGAGELFF,TGTGCCAGCACCCCCTTGGGTGCCGGGGAGCTGTTTTTT
TRBV11-3,-,TRBD2,TRBJ2-1,CASSSRGEYNEQFF,TGTGCCAGCAGCTCTCGGGGGGAATACAATGAGCAGTTCTTC
TRBV3-1/TRBV3-2,once,-,TRBJ1-1,CASSQGHEAFF,TGTGCCAGCAGCCAGGGACACGAAGCTTTCTTT
TRBV19,-,TRBD1,TRBJ2-1,CASSILRDRTNEQFF,TGTGCCAGTAGTATTCTCCGGGACAGGACCAATGAGCAGTTCTTC
TRBV7-9,-,-,TRBJ2-7,CASGTLGSGVDEQYF,TGTGCCAGCGGTACGTTGGGGTCCGGGGTGGACGAGCAGTACTTC
TRBV9,-,TRBD2,TRBJ2-7,CASSVGSSGGTYEQYF,TGTGCCAGCAGCGTAGGATCTAGCGGGGGCACCTACGAGCAGTACTTC
TRBV6-4,-,TRBD1,TRBJ1-2,CASSPTGRTGGDGYTF,TGTGCCAGCAGCCCCACCGGCCGGACAGGAGGGGATGGCTACACCTTC
TRBV9,-,-,TRBJ2-2,CASSVDFVSNTGELFF,TGTGCCAGCAGCGTAGATTTTGTGTCAAACACCGGGGAGCTGTTTTTT
TRBV5-4,-,TRBD1,TRBJ1-2,CASSYDRALQGYTF,TGTGCCAGCAGTTATGACAGGGCTCTTCAGGGCTACACCTTC
TRBV5-4,-,-,TRBJ1-6,CASTHDQGSNSPLHF,TGTGCCAGCACCCATGACCAGGGTTCCAATTCACCCCTCCACTTT
TRBV6-6,-,TRBD1,TRBJ1-6,CASSTYRGTGNSPLHF,TGTGCCAGCAGCACCTACAGGGGAACGGGTAATTCACCCCTCCACTTT
TRBV2,-,TRBD1,TRBJ1-1,CASSGDRGGNTEAFF,TGTGCCAGCAGTGGGGACAGGGGGGGTAACACTGAAGCTTTCTTT
TRBV5-5,-,-,TRBJ1-3,CASSFNSGNTIYF,TGTGCCAGCAGCTTCAATAGCGGAAACACCATATATTTT
TRBV27,-,-,TRBJ1-4,CASSLGGRGDEKLFF,TGTGCCAGCAGTTTAGGGGGTCGGGGCGATGAAAAACTGTTTTTT